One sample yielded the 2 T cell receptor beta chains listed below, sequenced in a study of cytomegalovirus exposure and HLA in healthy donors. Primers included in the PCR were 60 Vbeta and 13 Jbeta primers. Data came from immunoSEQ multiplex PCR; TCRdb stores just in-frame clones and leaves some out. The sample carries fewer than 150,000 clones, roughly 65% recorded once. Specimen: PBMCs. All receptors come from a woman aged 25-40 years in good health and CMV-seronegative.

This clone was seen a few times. CDR3 nucleotide sequence: TGTGCCAGCAGCTCTTATAGCGGGGGGGTCTCGAATGAGCAGTTCTTC. This translates into CASSSYSGGVSNEQFF. This chain joins TRBV9 and TRBJ2-1, with 11 bases that match TRBD2. Germline V gene sequence: CDR1 SGDLS, CDR2 YYNGEE. V shed 4 bases and J 7 bases; nucleotides not matched to a gene: 10. The CDR3 is 16 residues long.

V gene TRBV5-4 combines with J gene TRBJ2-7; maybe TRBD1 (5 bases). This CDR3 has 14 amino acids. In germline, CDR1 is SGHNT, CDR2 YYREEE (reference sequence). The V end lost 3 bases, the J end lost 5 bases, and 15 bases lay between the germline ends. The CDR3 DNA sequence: TGTGCCAGCAGCTCCAGGACATCGCACGACGAGCAGTACTTC. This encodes CASSSRTSHDEQYF.